Below, 14 T cell receptor beta chains from the same sample are listed, as sequenced in a study of blood T cells in healthy people across ages. A second PCR of about 7 to 12 cycles used a sample-barcoded 5' primer and a J-beta primer mix. TCRdb ran MiXCR on the 5' RACE reads and lists one entry per CDR3 protein. The sample has hundreds of thousands of distinct CDR3 sequences, approximately 65% seen once; the top ten hold 25% to 35%. The sample comprised blood. The receptor set was obtained from a man aged 25-40 years in good health.

The chain has TRBV29-1 and TRBJ2-5, with 9 bases lining up with TRBD2. The tail of the sequence fits TRBJ2-7 better, so the J call may be wrong. This CDR3 region has 15 residues. Germline V CDR1 and CDR2: SQVTM, ANQGSEA. The CDR3, as DNA: TGCAGCGTTGTATCCGCGGGGGGGCCCGGAAACGAGCAGTACTTC. It specifies CSVVSAGGPGNEQYF.

This chain connects TRBV7-9 to TRBJ2-5; D is undetermined. V was shortened by 1 base and J by 5 bases, with 14 bases between the two germline ends. The CDR3 is 15 residues long. The V gene's germline CDR1 is SEHNR and CDR2 FQNEAQ (reference sequence). The CDR3 is CASSLGLPLGETQYF. The CDR3 region has the DNA TGTGCCAGCAGCTTAGGACTTCCCCTCGGGGAGACCCAGTACTTC.

V is TRBV7-2 and J is TRBJ2-5; a possible D gene is TRBD1 (6 bases). Trimming left V 4 bases short and J 5 bases short, with 17 bases between. Germline CDR1 reads SGHTA; CDR2 reads FQGNSA. The CDR3 totals 15 residues. Here the CDR3 reads CASSSDGQPGETQYF. CDR3 sequence (DNA): TGTGCCAGCAGCTCGGACGGACAGCCGGGTGAGACCCAGTACTTC.

This rearrangement joins TRBV7-3 to TRBJ2-1, with 10 bases that match TRBD1. V was pared by 5 bases and J by 8 bases, with 6 bases of the junction left unmatched. This CDR3 is 14 amino acids long. Germline V CDR1 and CDR2: SGHTA, FQGTGA. CDR3 loop: CASSGTGQGDEQFF. DNA for the CDR3: TGTGCCAGCAGCGGCACCGGACAGGGGGATGAGCAGTTCTTC.

The chain recombines TRBV7-9 with TRBJ2-4, with a weak D call TRBD2 (5 bases). Judging by the DNA end, TRBJ2-5 fits better; the J call may be wrong. The CDR3 runs 14 residues. Germline-derived CDR1 and CDR2 are SEHNR and FQNEAQ (reference sequence). The CDR3 loop reads CASSLPLERETQYF. Written as DNA, the CDR3 is TGTGCCAGCAGCTTACCCCTGGAGCGGGAGACCCAGTACTTC.

The rearrangement joins TRBV5-5 to TRBJ2-7, with D unresolved. CDR1 and CDR2 from the germline V gene are SGHKS and YYEKEE (reference sequence). The CDR3 is 14 amino acids. V gave up 0 bases and J gave up 0 bases, with 7 bases separating them. The CDR3 DNA is TGTGCCAGCAGCTTGGACTCGAACTCCTACGAGCAGTACTTC. This sequence encodes CASSLDSNSYEQYF. Drawing the rest from reference TRBV5-5 and TRBJ2-7, the complete variable domain is DAGVTQSPTHLIKTRGQQVTLRCSPISGHKSVSWYQQVLGQGPQFIFQYYEKEERGRGNFPDRFSARQFPNYSSELNVNALLLGDSALYLCASSLDSNSYEQYFGPGTRLTVT.

Notes on this clonotype: One junction end disagrees with the germline gene, perhaps due to a read error. This rearrangement joins TRBV11-1 to TRBJ2-1, with TRBD1 matching 8 bases. CDR1 SGHAT and CDR2 FQDESV come from the germline V gene (reference sequence). CDR3 length equals 14 residues. CDR3 DNA sequence: TGCGCCAGCAGATCTCAGGGGGCAGGCGATGAGCAGTTCTTC. It encodes CASRSQGAGDEQFF.

The rearrangement uses TRBV2 and TRBJ2-1; 7 bases line up with TRBD1. The germline gives CDR1 SNHLY, CDR2 FYNNEI. After removal of 8 bases from V and 8 bases from J, the junction contained 12 bases not matched to a gene. The CDR3 has 14 amino acids. The CDR3 protein is CASQPPDRVDEQFF. CDR3 DNA: TGTGCCAGCCAACCACCCGACAGGGTCGATGAGCAGTTCTTC.

This clonotype has a single count. The J gene is TRBJ2-5, the V gene TRBV6-1; D ambiguous. Germline values: CDR1 MNHNS, CDR2 SASEGT. The CDR3 has 16 amino acids. Trimming stripped 7 bases from V and 5 bases from J, with 23 bases between. Here the CDR3 DNA reads TGTGCCAGCATCGCGTTCCCAGGACCTTTCACGGAGACCCAGTACTTC. Its translation: CASIAFPGPFTETQYF.

This chain links TRBV20-1 with TRBJ2-7; D perhaps matches TRBD1 (6 bases). Looked up from germline, CDR1 is DFQATT and CDR2 is SNEGSKA (reference sequence). CDR3 size: 14 residues. V lost 6 bases and J 3 bases, leaving 18 bases between the germline ends. The CDR3 region has the DNA TGCAGTGCCCCCAACCGGGACACCGACTACGAGCAGTACTTC. The encoded protein is CSAPNRDTDYEQYF.

This clonotype has just a few counts. The CDR3 DNA is TGTGCCAGCAGTTACACCCTACCGGGACAGGGAAATGGCTACACCTTC. Its translation is CASSYTLPGQGNGYTF. The chain employs TRBV6-5 and TRBJ1-2; 9 nucleotides match TRBD1. CDR3 length equals 16 residues. V gave up 2 bases and J gave up 6 bases; unmatched junction bases: 10. Looked up from germline, CDR1 is MNHEY and CDR2 is SVGAGI.

The V call is TRBV29-1, the J call TRBJ2-4; weak D call: TRBD1 (5 bases). The assigned J gene may be wrong: the sequence end matches TRBJ2-7 better. Germline V CDR1 and CDR2: SQVTM, ANQGSEA. This CDR3 is 15 amino acids long. The CDR3, as DNA: TGCAGCGTCGCCCGACAGCTTTCTTCGAGGAACGAGCAGTACTTC. It translates to CSVARQLSSRNEQYF.

The chain uses TRBV5-1 and TRBJ2-1, with D unclear. This CDR3 contains 15 residues. V was pared by 2 bases and J by 0 bases, with 9 bases between. In germline, CDR1 is SGHRS, CDR2 YFSETQ. In DNA form, the CDR3 reads TGCGCCAGCAGCTTTTTGTCCGGCTCCTACAATGAGCAGTTCTTC. Translated: CASSFLSGSYNEQFF.

The rearrangement links TRBV20-1 to TRBJ2-1; D gene unclear. The CDR3 covers 13 residues. The germline V and J ends were trimmed by 3 bases and 3 bases, with 9 bases remaining between them. The V gene's germline CDR1 is DFQATT and CDR2 SNEGSKA (reference sequence). The CDR3 here is CSASKGIYNEQFF. The CDR3 coding sequence is TGCAGTGCTAGTAAAGGGATCTACAATGAGCAGTTCTTC.